These T cell receptor beta chains were read from a single sample in a study of T-cell reconstitution after alpha-beta-depleted transplantation in children. TCRdb re-called the PCR reads through MiXCR, storing one row per CDR3 protein. The sample records 440,000 or so distinct CDR3 sequences, 11% being singletons. The source was PBMCs from the stem cell graft donor, collected from the stem cell graft. The receptors here all came from a human donor who donated a stem cell graft to a child with acute myeloid leukemia. Both conserved end residues are part of each CDR3. The D gene is left open where the match is weak. Clone size is shown for a subset of rows, as once, few, many or a class of expanded clone.

v_call: TRBV12-3/TRBV12-4
j_call: TRBJ2-5
d_call: -
clone_size: -
cdr3_aa: CASSPRQVQETQYF
cdr3_nt: TGTGCCAGCAGCCCCCGACAGGTACAAGAGACCCAGTACTTC

v_call: TRBV19
j_call: TRBJ2-1
d_call: TRBD2
clone_size: -
cdr3_aa: CASNKRERSNEQFF
cdr3_nt: TGTGCCAGTAATAAGCGGGAGAGAAGCAATGAGCAGTTCTTC

v_call: TRBV12-3/TRBV12-4
j_call: TRBJ2-3
d_call: -
clone_size: -
cdr3_aa: CASSSEPGAPTDTQYF
cdr3_nt: TGTGCCAGCAGCTCCGAACCGGGGGCCCCGACAGATACGCAGTATTTT

v_call: TRBV9
j_call: TRBJ2-1
d_call: -
clone_size: few
cdr3_aa: CASSAQNEQFF
cdr3_nt: TGTGCCAGCAGCGCCCAAAATGAGCAGTTCTTC

v_call: TRBV13
j_call: TRBJ2-3
d_call: TRBD2
clone_size: many
cdr3_aa: CASSLGLAGLVTQYF
cdr3_nt: TGTGCCAGCAGCTTAGGCCTAGCGGGGTTGGTTACGCAGTATTTT

v_call: TRBV20-1
j_call: TRBJ2-5
d_call: TRBD2
clone_size: few
cdr3_aa: CSARDLNGRPETQYF
cdr3_nt: TGCAGTGCTAGAGATCTGAACGGGAGGCCAGAGACCCAGTACTTC

v_call: TRBV6-1
j_call: TRBJ2-1
d_call: -
clone_size: few
cdr3_aa: CASSPTTEPFSYNEQFF
cdr3_nt: TGTGCCAGCAGCCCAACGACAGAACCTTTCTCCTACAATGAGCAGTTCTTC

v_call: TRBV9
j_call: TRBJ2-7
d_call: TRBD2
clone_size: few
cdr3_aa: CASSVALADRGEQYF
cdr3_nt: TGTGCCAGCAGCGTAGCACTAGCGGATCGAGGAGAGCAGTACTTC

v_call: TRBV19
j_call: TRBJ2-1
d_call: TRBD1
clone_size: -
cdr3_aa: CASRSGTGGYEQFF
cdr3_nt: TGTGCCAGTAGGTCCGGGACAGGGGGTTATGAGCAGTTCTTC

v_call: TRBV7-8
j_call: TRBJ2-3
d_call: -
clone_size: -
cdr3_aa: CASSLRGRTDKVDTQYF
cdr3_nt: TGTGCCAGCAGCCTCCGGGGACGGACCGACAAGGTAGATACGCAGTATTTT

v_call: TRBV6-5
j_call: TRBJ1-4
d_call: -
clone_size: few
cdr3_aa: CASSYSSGRNEKLFF
cdr3_nt: TGTGCCAGCAGTTACTCCTCGGGGAGGAATGAAAAACTGTTTTTT

v_call: TRBV20-1
j_call: TRBJ2-7
d_call: -
clone_size: -
cdr3_aa: CSARESGYEQYF
cdr3_nt: TGCAGTGCTAGAGAAAGTGGATACGAGCAGTACTTC

v_call: TRBV4-2
j_call: TRBJ2-7
d_call: TRBD2
clone_size: few
cdr3_aa: CASSPALRESYEQYF
cdr3_nt: TGTGCCAGCAGCCCAGCCTTGCGGGAGTCTTACGAGCAGTACTTC

v_call: TRBV6-2/TRBV6-3
j_call: TRBJ2-7
d_call: -
clone_size: many
cdr3_aa: CASKERAYEQYF
cdr3_nt: TGTGCCAGCAAGGAGCGGGCCTACGAGCAGTACTTC

v_call: TRBV5-1
j_call: TRBJ2-1
d_call: TRBD2
clone_size: many
cdr3_aa: CASSSLAGSASNEQFF
cdr3_nt: TGCGCCAGCAGCTCCCTAGCGGGGAGCGCCTCCAATGAGCAGTTCTTC

v_call: TRBV6-1
j_call: TRBJ2-4
d_call: -
clone_size: few
cdr3_aa: CAILTPAKNIQYF
cdr3_nt: TGTGCCATTCTGACACCGGCCAAAAACATTCAGTACTTC

v_call: TRBV20-1
j_call: TRBJ1-2
d_call: -
clone_size: few
cdr3_aa: CSARGTELNYGYTF
cdr3_nt: TGCAGTGCTCGAGGGACTGAGCTTAACTATGGCTACACCTTC

v_call: TRBV12-5
j_call: TRBJ2-7
d_call: -
clone_size: -
cdr3_aa: CASGLGVSVEDEQYF
cdr3_nt: TGTGCTAGTGGTTTAGGGGTTTCAGTTGAAGACGAGCAGTACTTC

v_call: TRBV9
j_call: TRBJ2-5
d_call: -
clone_size: -
cdr3_aa: CASSVLAETGETQYF
cdr3_nt: TGTGCCAGCAGCGTACTCGCAGAGACAGGAGAGACCCAGTACTTC

v_call: TRBV6-5
j_call: TRBJ1-3
d_call: -
clone_size: few
cdr3_aa: CASSYLGGNTIYF
cdr3_nt: TGTGCCAGCAGTTACTTGGGTGGGAACACCATATATTTT

v_call: TRBV5-1
j_call: TRBJ2-7
d_call: -
clone_size: many
cdr3_aa: CASSLGAGPISYEQYF
cdr3_nt: TGCGCCAGCAGCTTGGGGGCCGGGCCAATCTCCTACGAGCAGTACTTC

v_call: TRBV4-1
j_call: TRBJ2-7
d_call: TRBD1
clone_size: -
cdr3_aa: CASSQAKTGVEQYF
cdr3_nt: TGCGCCAGCAGCCAAGCCAAGACAGGGGTCGAGCAGTACTTC

v_call: TRBV12-3/TRBV12-4
j_call: TRBJ1-4
d_call: -
clone_size: few
cdr3_aa: CASSPRPDEKLFF
cdr3_nt: TGTGCCAGCAGTCCCAGGCCTGATGAAAAACTGTTTTTT

v_call: TRBV7-3
j_call: TRBJ2-3
d_call: TRBD2
clone_size: few
cdr3_aa: CASSLSGGKDTQYF
cdr3_nt: TGTGCCAGCAGCTTATCGGGGGGTAAAGATACGCAGTATTTT

v_call: TRBV27
j_call: TRBJ2-2
d_call: -
clone_size: few
cdr3_aa: CASSFYGELFF
cdr3_nt: TGTGCCAGCAGTTTTTACGGGGAGCTGTTTTTT

v_call: TRBV5-5
j_call: TRBJ2-3
d_call: -
clone_size: few
cdr3_aa: CASSLVQGVTDTQYF
cdr3_nt: TGTGCCAGCAGCTTGGTACAGGGTGTAACAGATACGCAGTATTTT

v_call: TRBV6-2/TRBV6-3
j_call: TRBJ1-2
d_call: -
clone_size: many
cdr3_aa: CASSYSRESFGYTF
cdr3_nt: TGTGCCAGCAGTTACTCGAGGGAAAGTTTCGGCTACACCTTC

v_call: TRBV13
j_call: TRBJ1-6
d_call: TRBD1
clone_size: -
cdr3_aa: CASSPGTGERSPLHF
cdr3_nt: TGTGCCAGCAGCCCGGGGACAGGGGAAAGATCACCCCTCCACTTT

v_call: TRBV9
j_call: TRBJ1-2
d_call: -
clone_size: few
cdr3_aa: CASSDSQGNYGYTF
cdr3_nt: TGTGCCAGCAGCGATTCCCAGGGGAACTATGGCTACACCTTC

v_call: TRBV7-9
j_call: TRBJ2-1
d_call: TRBD1
clone_size: few
cdr3_aa: CASSPQGAQRKVF
cdr3_nt: TGTGCCAGCAGCCCACAGGGGGCACAAAGGAAGGTCTTC

v_call: TRBV13
j_call: TRBJ2-3
d_call: -
clone_size: few
cdr3_aa: CASNPSGETDTQYF
cdr3_nt: TGTGCCAGCAATCCATCGGGGGAGACAGATACGCAGTATTTT